The clone carrying this T cell receptor (beta chain) appeared once. Its specificity is unknown. The CDR3 runs 17 residues. The V end was cut by 1 base, the J end by 1 base, with 16 bases between. Germline-derived CDR1 and CDR2 are SGHTS and YDEGEE. This entry is derived from a study of high-grade serous ovarian cancer treatment subgroups. Turning to the study itself: Each sample yielded on average around 7,000 unique TCR beta rearrangements from some 15,000 reads.

Notes on the study in general: These tumor repertoires lack spatial information from bulk sequencing. Repertoire similarity ranged roughly 0.11 to 0.8 between tumors of one patient.

The table came from immunoSEQ multiplex PCR; TCRdb's copy has only in-frame clones and leaves some out. This sample carries around 20,000 clones, approximately 77% of them seen once, and the ten largest clones take around 6.4%. Tumor samples were obtained before definitive surgery or chemotherapy. Sequenced sample: tumor tissue. This chain uses TRBV5-8 with TRBJ2-3; possible D gene TRBD2, 5 bases. This receptor was taken from a human donor with high-grade serous ovarian cancer. Here the CDR3 DNA reads TGTGCCAGCAGCTTGCGAACCGGGATCTGGGGCACAGATACGCAGTATTTT. Translation gives CASSLRTGIWGTDTQYF.